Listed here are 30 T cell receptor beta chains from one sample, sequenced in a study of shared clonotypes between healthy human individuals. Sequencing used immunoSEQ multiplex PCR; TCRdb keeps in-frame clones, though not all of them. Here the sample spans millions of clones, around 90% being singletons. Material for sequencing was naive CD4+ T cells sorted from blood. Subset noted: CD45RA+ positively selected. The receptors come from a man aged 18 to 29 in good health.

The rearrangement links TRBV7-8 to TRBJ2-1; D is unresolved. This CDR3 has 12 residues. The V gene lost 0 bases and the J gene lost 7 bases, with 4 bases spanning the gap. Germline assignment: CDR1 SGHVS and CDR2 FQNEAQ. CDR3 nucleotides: TGTGCCAGCAGCTTAGCCTTTAATGAGCAGTTCTTC. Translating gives CASSLAFNEQFF.

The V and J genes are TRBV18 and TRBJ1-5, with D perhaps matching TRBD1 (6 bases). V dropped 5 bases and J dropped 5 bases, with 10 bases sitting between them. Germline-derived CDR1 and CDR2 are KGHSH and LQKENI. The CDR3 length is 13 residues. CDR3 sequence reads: CASSRQADQPQHF. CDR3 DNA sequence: TGTGCCAGCTCAAGACAGGCGGATCAGCCCCAGCATTTT.

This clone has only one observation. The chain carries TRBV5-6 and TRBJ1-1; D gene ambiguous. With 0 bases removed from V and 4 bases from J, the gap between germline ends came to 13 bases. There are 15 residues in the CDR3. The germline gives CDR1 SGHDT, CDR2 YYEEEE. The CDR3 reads CASSLVKDGSTEAFF. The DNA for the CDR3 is TGTGCCAGCAGCTTGGTTAAAGATGGAAGCACTGAAGCTTTCTTT.

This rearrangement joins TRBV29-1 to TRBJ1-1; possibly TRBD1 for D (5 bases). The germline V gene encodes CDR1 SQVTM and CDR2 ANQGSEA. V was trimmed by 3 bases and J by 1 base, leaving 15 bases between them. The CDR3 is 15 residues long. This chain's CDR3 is CSVEFRVARNTEAFF. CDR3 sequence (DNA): TGCAGCGTTGAGTTCAGGGTTGCGCGGAACACTGAAGCTTTCTTT.

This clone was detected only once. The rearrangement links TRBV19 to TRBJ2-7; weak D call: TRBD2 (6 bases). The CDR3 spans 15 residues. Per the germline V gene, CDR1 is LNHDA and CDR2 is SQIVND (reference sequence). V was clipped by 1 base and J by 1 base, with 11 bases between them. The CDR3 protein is CASSIALGRSYEQYF. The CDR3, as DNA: TGTGCCAGTAGTATAGCCCTTGGGAGGTCCTACGAGCAGTACTTC.

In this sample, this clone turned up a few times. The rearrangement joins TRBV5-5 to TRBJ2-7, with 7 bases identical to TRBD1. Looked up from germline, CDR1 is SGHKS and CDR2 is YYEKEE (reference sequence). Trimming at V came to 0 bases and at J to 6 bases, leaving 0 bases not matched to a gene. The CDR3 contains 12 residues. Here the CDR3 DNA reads TGTGCCAGCAGCTTGGAGGGGGCCGAGCAGTACTTC. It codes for CASSLEGAEQYF.

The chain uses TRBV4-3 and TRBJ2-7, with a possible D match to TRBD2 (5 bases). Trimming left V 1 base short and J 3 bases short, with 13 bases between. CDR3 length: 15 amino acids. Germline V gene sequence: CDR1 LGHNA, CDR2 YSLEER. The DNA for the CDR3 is TGCGCCAGCAGCCAAGTTGTGCAAAGCGGCTACGAGCAGTACTTC. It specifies CASSQVVQSGYEQYF.

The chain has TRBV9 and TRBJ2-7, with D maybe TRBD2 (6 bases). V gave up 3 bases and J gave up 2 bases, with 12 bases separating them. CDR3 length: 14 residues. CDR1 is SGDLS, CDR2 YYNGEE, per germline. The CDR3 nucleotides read TGTGCCAGCAGCGGATTAGCGGCACCCTACGAGCAGTACTTC. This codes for CASSGLAAPYEQYF.

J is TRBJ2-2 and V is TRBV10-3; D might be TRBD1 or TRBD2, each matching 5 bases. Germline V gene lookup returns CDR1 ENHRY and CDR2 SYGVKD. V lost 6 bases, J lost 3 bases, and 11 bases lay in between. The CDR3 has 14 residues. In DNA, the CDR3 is TGTGCCATCAGCCTAGGGACCGACACCGGGGAGCTGTTTTTT. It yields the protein CAISLGTDTGELFF.

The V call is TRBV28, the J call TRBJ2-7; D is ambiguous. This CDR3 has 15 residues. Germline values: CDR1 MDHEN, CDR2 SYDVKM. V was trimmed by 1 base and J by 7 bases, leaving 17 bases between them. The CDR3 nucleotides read TGTGCCAGCAGTTTATATGGGGTGCTGGAAAGGGAGCAGTACTTC. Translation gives CASSLYGVLEREQYF.

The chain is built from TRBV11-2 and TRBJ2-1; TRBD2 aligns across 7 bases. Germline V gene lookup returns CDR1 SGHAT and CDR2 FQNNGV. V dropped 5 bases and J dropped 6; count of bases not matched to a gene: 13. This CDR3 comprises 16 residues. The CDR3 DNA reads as TGTGCCAGCAGCACCATTCGGCGGGAGCTCCCCAATGAGCAGTTCTTC. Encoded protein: CASSTIRRELPNEQFF.

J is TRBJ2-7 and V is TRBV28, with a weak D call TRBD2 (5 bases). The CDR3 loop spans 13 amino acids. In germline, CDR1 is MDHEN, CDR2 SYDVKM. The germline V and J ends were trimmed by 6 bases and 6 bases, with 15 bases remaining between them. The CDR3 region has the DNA TGTGCCAGCAGCCCTGTTCAGAGGGTCGAGCAGTACTTC. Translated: CASSPVQRVEQYF.

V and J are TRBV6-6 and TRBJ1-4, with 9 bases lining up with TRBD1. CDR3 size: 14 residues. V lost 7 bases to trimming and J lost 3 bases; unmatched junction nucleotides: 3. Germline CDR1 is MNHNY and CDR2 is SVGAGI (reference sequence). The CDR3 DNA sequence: TGTGCCAGCAAACAGGGGGCCTCTAATGAAAAACTGTTTTTT. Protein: CASKQGASNEKLFF.

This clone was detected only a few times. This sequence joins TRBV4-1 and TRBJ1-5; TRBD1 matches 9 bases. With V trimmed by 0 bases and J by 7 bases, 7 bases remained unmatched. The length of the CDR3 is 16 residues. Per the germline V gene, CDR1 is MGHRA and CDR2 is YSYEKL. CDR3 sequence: CASSQDPTGGRQPQHF. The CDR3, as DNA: TGCGCCAGCAGCCAAGACCCTACAGGGGGCCGGCAGCCCCAGCATTTT.

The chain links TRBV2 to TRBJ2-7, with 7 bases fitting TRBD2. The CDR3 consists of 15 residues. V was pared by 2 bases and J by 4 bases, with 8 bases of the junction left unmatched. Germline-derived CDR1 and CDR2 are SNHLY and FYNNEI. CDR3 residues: CASSERQGGRYEQYF. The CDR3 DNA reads TGTGCCAGCAGTGAACGGCAGGGAGGGCGGTACGAGCAGTACTTC.

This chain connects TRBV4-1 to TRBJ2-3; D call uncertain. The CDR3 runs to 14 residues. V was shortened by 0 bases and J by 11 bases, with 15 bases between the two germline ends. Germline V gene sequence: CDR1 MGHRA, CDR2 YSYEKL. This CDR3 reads CASSQEVLTDGQYF. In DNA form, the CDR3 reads TGCGCCAGCAGCCAAGAGGTGTTGACTGACGGGCAGTATTTT.

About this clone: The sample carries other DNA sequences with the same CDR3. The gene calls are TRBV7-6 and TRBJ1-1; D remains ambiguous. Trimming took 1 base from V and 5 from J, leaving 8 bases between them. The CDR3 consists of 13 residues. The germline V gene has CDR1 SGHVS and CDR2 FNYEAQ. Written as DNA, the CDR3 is TGTGCCAGCAGCTTAGGTTCTATGACTGAAGCTTTCTTT. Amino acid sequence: CASSLGSMTEAFF. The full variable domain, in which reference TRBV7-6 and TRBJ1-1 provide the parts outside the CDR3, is GAGVSQSPRYKVTKRGQDVALRCDPISGHVSLYWYRQALGQGPEFLTYFNYEAQQDKSGLPNDRFSAERPEGSISTLTIQRTEQRDSAMYRCASSLGSMTEAFFGQGTRLTVV.

This CDR3 is CASSSYFGRAPLTDAYEQYF. CDR3 nucleotide sequence: TGTGCCAGCAGTTCTTATTTTGGGCGAGCCCCACTGACAGACGCCTACGAGCAGTACTTC. The chain carries TRBV28 and TRBJ2-5; TRBD1 is a possible D gene (5 bases). The J call may be mistaken, given a closer DNA end match to TRBJ2-7. CDR3 size: 20 residues. CDR1 is MDHEN and CDR2 is SYDVKM in the germline V gene.

CDR3 nucleotide sequence: TGCGCCAGCAGCCAAATAGGGGGGGTCCGTAATGAAAAACTGTTTTTT. This codes for CASSQIGGVRNEKLFF. The V gene is TRBV4-1, the J gene TRBJ1-4, with D possibly TRBD1 on 6 matching bases. V dropped 2 bases and J dropped 4 bases, with 14 bases sitting between them. In germline, CDR1 is MGHRA, CDR2 YSYEKL. This CDR3 comprises 16 residues.

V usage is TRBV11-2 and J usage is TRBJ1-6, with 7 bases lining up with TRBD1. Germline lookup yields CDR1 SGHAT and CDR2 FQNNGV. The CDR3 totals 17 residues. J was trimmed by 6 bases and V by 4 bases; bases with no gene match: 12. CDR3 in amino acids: CASSSATWTGFNSPLHF. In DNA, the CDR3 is TGTGCCAGCAGCTCGGCGACATGGACAGGATTTAATTCACCCCTCCACTTT.

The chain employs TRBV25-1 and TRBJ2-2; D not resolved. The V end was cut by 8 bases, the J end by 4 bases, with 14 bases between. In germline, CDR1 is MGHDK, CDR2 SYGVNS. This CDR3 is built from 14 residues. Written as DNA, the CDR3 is TGTGCCAGCCGTGGCTCGTCCCCCACCGGGGAGCTGTTTTTT. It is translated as CASRGSSPTGELFF.

As DNA, the CDR3 is TGCGCCAGCAGCTTGGGGCCAGGGGGTACCTACGAGCAGTACTTC. Translation gives CASSLGPGGTYEQYF. The rearrangement uses TRBV5-1 and TRBJ2-7, with 7 bases lining up with TRBD1. Unmatched junction bases numbered 5, after V lost 0 bases and J lost 2 bases. This CDR3 comprises 15 residues. Germline V lookup: CDR1 SGHRS, CDR2 YFSETQ.

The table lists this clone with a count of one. DNA of the CDR3: TGTGCCTGGGGGCGACAGGGCATTGCTAATGAAAAACTGTTTTTT. It yields the protein CAWGRQGIANEKLFF. The chain carries TRBV30 and TRBJ1-4; 7 bases agree with TRBD1. Losses at the gene ends were 5 bases for V and 3 bases for J; bases not matched to a gene: 9. The CDR3 runs to 15 residues. The germline CDR1 and CDR2 sequences are GTSNPN and SVGIG (reference sequence).

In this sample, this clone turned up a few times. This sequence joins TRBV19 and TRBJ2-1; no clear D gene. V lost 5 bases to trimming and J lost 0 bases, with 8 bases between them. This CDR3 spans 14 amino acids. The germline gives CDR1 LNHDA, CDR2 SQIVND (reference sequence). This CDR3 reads CASSGRSSYNEQFF. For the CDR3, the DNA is TGTGCCAGTAGTGGTCGGAGCTCCTACAATGAGCAGTTCTTC.

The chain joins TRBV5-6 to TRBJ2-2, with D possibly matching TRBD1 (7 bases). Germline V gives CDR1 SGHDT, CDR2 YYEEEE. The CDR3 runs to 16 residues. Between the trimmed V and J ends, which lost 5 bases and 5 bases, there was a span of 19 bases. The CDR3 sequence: CASSPTRQGGTGELFF. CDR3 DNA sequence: TGTGCCAGCAGTCCAACTCGGCAGGGGGGAACCGGGGAGCTGTTTTTT.

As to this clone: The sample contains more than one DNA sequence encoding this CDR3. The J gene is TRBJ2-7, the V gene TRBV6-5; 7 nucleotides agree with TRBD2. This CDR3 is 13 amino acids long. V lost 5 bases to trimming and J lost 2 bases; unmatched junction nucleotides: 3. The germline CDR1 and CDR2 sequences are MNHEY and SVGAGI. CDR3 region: CASSPSGTYEQYF. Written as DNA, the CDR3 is TGTGCCAGCAGTCCTAGCGGCACCTACGAGCAGTACTTC.

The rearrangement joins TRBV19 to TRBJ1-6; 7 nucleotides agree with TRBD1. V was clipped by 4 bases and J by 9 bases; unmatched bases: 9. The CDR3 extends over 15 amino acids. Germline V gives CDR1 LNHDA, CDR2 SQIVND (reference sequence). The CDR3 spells CASSTPGRGSSPLHF. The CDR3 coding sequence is TGTGCCAGTAGTACCCCTGGCAGGGGGAGTTCACCCCTCCACTTT. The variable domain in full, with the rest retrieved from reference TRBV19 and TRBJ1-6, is DGGITQSPKYLFRKEGQNVTLSCEQNLNHDAMYWYRQDPGQGLRLIYYSQIVNDFQKGDIAEGYSVSREKKESFPLTVTSAQKNPTAFYLCASSTPGRGSSPLHFGNGTRLTVT.

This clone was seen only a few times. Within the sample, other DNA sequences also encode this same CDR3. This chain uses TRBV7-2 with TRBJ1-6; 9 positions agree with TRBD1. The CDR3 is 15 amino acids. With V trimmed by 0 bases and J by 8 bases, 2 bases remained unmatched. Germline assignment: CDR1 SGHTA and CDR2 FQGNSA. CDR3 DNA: TGTGCCAGCAGCTTAGCGACAGGGGGAGATTCACCCCTCCACTTT. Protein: CASSLATGGDSPLHF.

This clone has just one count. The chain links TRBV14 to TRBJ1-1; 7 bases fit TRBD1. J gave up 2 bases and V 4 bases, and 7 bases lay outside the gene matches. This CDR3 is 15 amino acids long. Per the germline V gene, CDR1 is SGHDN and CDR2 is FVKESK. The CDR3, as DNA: TGTGCCAGCAGCCGCCGACAGGGTCAAAACACTGAAGCTTTCTTT. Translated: CASSRRQGQNTEAFF.

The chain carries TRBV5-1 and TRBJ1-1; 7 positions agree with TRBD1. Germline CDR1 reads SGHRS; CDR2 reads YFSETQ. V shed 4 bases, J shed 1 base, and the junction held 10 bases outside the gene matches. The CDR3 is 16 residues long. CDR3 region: CASSPRPGGKNTEAFF. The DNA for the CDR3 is TGCGCCAGCAGCCCCAGGCCAGGGGGAAAGAACACTGAAGCTTTCTTT.